Listed here are 4 T cell receptor beta chains from one sample, sequenced in a study of Tregs in tolerant kidney transplant recipients. TCRdb's table, derived via immunoSEQ multiplex PCR, lists solely in-frame clones and lacks some. Its clone listing holds about 52,000 clones. The sequencing used CD4+ T cells from blood, collected before the transplant. The receptor source for this set is a human donor who received a combined kidney and bone marrow transplant.

Notes on this clone: The sequence runs out 3 residues before the end of the CDR3; the remainder is reconstructed from the germline J gene. The chain joins TRBV20-1 to TRBJ2-3; 11 positions match TRBD2. This CDR3 is built from 18 residues. Per the germline V gene, CDR1 is DFQATT and CDR2 is SNEGSKA (reference sequence). V was clipped by 3 bases and J by 0 bases; unmatched bases: 11. Partial CDR3 DNA: TGCAGTGCTAGGACTAGCGGGATTCAACTTACTAGCACAGATACG. It codes for CSARTSGIQLTSTDT. The whole CDR3 region reads CSARTSGIQLTSTDTQYF.

Comments on this clone: Read coverage stops 3 residues before the CDR3 terminus; the germline J gene supplies the remainder. The chain has TRBV19 and TRBJ1-2; D possibly corresponds to TRBD1 (6 bases). Germline V CDR1 and CDR2: LNHDA, SQIVND (reference sequence). The germline V and J ends were trimmed by 3 bases and 4 bases, with 12 bases remaining between them. The CDR3 is made up of 14 amino acids. CDR3 amino acids: CASSIPGGGYGYTF. The sequenced CDR3 bases are TGTGCCAGTAGTATCCCTGGGGGCGGCTATGGC.

A word on this clone: The CDR3 end is not reached by the read, which stops 3 residues before it; the germline J gene fills it in. The chain has TRBV19 and TRBJ2-7; a possible D gene is TRBD2 (8 bases). V was pared by 5 bases and J by 2 bases, with 16 bases between. CDR1 and CDR2 (germline): LNHDA, SQIVND (reference sequence). There are 15 residues in the CDR3. CDR3 DNA (partial): TGTGCCAGTAGTCCCCAGGGGGGACTAGCCTACGAG. This encodes CASSPQGGLAYE. The full-length CDR3 reads as CASSPQGGLAYEQYF.

In the case of this clone: The DNA ends 3 residues before the CDR3 does, and the rest of the CDR3 is filled in from the germline J gene. V and J are TRBV18 and TRBJ1-2; D might be TRBD1 (6 bases). Trimming left V 2 bases short and J 6 bases short, with 10 bases between. This CDR3 contains 13 residues. Germline V gene sequence: CDR1 KGHSH, CDR2 LQKENI. The CDR3 sequence: CASSPEYRDGYTF. The DNA read from the CDR3 is TGTGCCAGCTCACCAGAGTACAGGGATGGC.